This T cell receptor (beta chain) stems from a study of blood T cell repertoires in COVID-19. Study details: Samples of COVID-19 (acute and convalescent) were obtained from the United States, Italy and Spain. T cells, B-cell-depleted T cells, or PBMCs supplied cDNA or gDNA.

This CDR3 has 14 residues. Germline V CDR1 and CDR2: LGHDT, YNNKEL (reference sequence). With V trimmed by 4 bases and J by 11 bases, 9 bases remained unmatched. Study processing details: Using reference gene primer amplification, nucleated cell counts were estimated. Sequenced by immunoSEQ multiplex PCR; TCRdb stores in-frame clones only, minus some. The V and J calls and clone size were taken over from that table, and D and trimming were inferred from the DNA. The sample has 120,000 to 150,000 clones; more than 80% are singletons. Sequencing used peripheral blood. The chain has TRBV3-1 (or the pseudogene TRBV3-2) and TRBJ2-1; 9 bases fit TRBD2. This TCR was recovered from a human donor with acute or convalescent COVID-19. The donor label of this sample is uncertain. The CDR3 loop is CASSPPGSGGKQFF. CDR3 sequence (DNA): TGTGCCAGCAGCCCCCCAGGTAGCGGGGGTAAGCAGTTCTTC.